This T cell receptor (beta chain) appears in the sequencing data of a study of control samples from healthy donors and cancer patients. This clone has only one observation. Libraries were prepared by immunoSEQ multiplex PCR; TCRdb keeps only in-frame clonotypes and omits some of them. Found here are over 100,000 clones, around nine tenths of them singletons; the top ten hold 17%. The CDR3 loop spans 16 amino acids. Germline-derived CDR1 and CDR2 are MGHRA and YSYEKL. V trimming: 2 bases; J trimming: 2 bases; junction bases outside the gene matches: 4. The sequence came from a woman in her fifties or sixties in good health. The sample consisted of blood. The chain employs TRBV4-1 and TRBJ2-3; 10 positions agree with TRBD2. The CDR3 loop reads CASSQFGLAVTDTQYF. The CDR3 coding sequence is TGCGCCAGCAGCCAATTCGGACTAGCGGTCACAGATACGCAGTATTTT.